This entry concerns a single T cell receptor beta chain. Antigen unknown. This CDR3 has 15 residues. After removal of 7 bases from V and 4 bases from J, the junction contained 9 bases not matched to a gene. The data stem from a study of T cells in Graves' hyperthyroidism and ophthalmopathy. Overall study: The blood sample was taken at first diagnosis, before treatment began.

TCR beta CDR3 sequences were amplified from RNA transcripts. When the TCR CDR3 underwent first-round RT-PCR, the HTBI primer set was used. TCRdb ran MiXCR on the multiplex PCR reads and lists one entry per CDR3 protein. The table lists about 400,000 distinct CDR3 sequences, around an eighth of them singletons, with 25% to 30% in the top ten. An approximately 10 ml volume of fresh peripheral blood provided the PBMCs. General study results and limits: Most clonotypes that expanded in the thyroid above 0.001 also showed up in blood.

The chain is built from TRBV12-3 or TRBV12-4 and TRBJ2-1; TRBD1 matches at 8 bases. The sequenced sample consisted of blood. The TCR was taken from a man in his fifties or sixties with Graves' ophthalmopathy. The chain's CDR3 is CASTPSGTGYNEQFF. The CDR3 bases are TGTGCCAGCACACCGTCCGGGACAGGATACAATGAGCAGTTCTTC.